This TCR beta chain was identified during a study of neurological immune-mediated disorders. Notes on the study in general: None of the CDR3 amino acid sequences of expanded clones were shared across subjects, and this suggested private repertoires in all groups.

With regard to this clonotype: Its matching antigen is unknown. Germline and junction disagree at one end, which may indicate a read error.

The CDR3 covers 16 residues. The germline V gene has CDR1 LGHDT and CDR2 YNNKEL (reference sequence). MiXCR, run by TCRdb on the 5' RACE reads, gives a single entry per CDR3 protein. The sample shows about 84,000 distinct CDR3 sequences, around 10% of them seen only once. The unsorted libraries originated from 2 million PBMCs kept at -80 C. The genes are TRBV3-1 and TRBJ2-7; TRBD2 matches at 11 bases. Source material: PBMCs. This sequence was found in a man aged 40-55 years in good health. CDR3 in amino acids: CASSQAASGRPYEQCF. The CDR3 DNA follows: TGTGCCAGCAGCCAAGCGGCTAGCGGGAGGCCCTACGAGCAGTGCTTC.